This record looks at one T cell receptor (beta chain) sequence and its context. Per the original methods: Nucleated cell counts were estimated from reference gene primer amplification. Assay: immunoSEQ multiplex PCR; the TCRdb copy retains only in-frame clones and omits some. That table supplies the V and J calls and clone size; D and trimming were determined from the DNA. The data contain about 210,000 clones, just over 90% of them singletons. CDR3 length: 13 amino acids. In germline, CDR1 is SQVTM, CDR2 ANQGSEA. Trimming left V 4 bases short and J 0 bases short, with 8 bases between. The sample originates from a study of blood T cell repertoires in COVID-19. Study as a whole: Some COVID-19 samples were acute and others convalescent; all came from the United States, Italy and Spain. PBMCs, B-cell-depleted T cells, or T cells were the source of the cDNA or gDNA that made up the material.

The J gene is TRBJ2-3, the V gene TRBV29-1, with unresolved D. This TCR came from a young man with acute or convalescent COVID-19. Sequencing used peripheral blood. As DNA, the CDR3 is TGCAGCGTTGGTCTGTTTAGCACAGATACGCAGTATTTT. Its translation: CSVGLFSTDTQYF.